This is a list of T cell receptor beta chains from one sample in a study of blood T cell repertoires in COVID-19. Sequenced by immunoSEQ multiplex PCR; TCRdb stores in-frame clones only, minus some. The data show over 200,000 clones, with 86% seen just once and 2.2% held by the top ten. Material: peripheral blood. These receptors originate from a man aged 25 to 45 who had recovered from COVID-19. The CDR3 runs from the conserved cysteine through the conserved F or W. Fields, in order: clone size, J gene, V gene, D gene, CDR3 DNA, CDR3 protein. D genes are given only for firm matches. Not every row has a clone size; where given, it reads once, few, many or a size class.

>NA|TRBJ1-2|TRBV12-3/TRBV12-4|NA
TGTGCCAGCAGTTTCTTAAGGGGGGGTGGCTACACCTTC
CASSFLRGGGYTF
>NA|TRBJ2-2|TRBV10-3|TRBD1
TGTGCCATCAGTGAGTCTGGGACAGGGCCCACCGGGGAGCTGTTTTTT
CAISESGTGPTGELFF
>NA|TRBJ2-1|TRBV29-1|NA
TGCAGCGTTGAACAGCCCCTGGGGAGCTTAGAGTTCTTC
CSVEQPLGSLEFF
>NA|TRBJ2-7|TRBV28|TRBD2
TGTGCCACCCTGGGACTAGCGGGGGGCACGTCCTACGAGCAGTACTTC
CATLGLAGGTSYEQYF
>NA|TRBJ1-2|TRBV19|TRBD1
TGTGCCAGCGTTGACAGGGACCTCTATGGCTACACCTTC
CASVDRDLYGYTF
>NA|TRBJ2-7|TRBV9|TRBD2
TGTGCCAGCAGCGTAGCTCCGGGGGAGGGTTACGAGCAGTACTTC
CASSVAPGEGYEQYF
>NA|TRBJ1-1|TRBV5-1|NA
TGCGCCAGCGGGTCGGGGTCGAACACTGAAGCTTTCTTT
CASGSGSNTEAFF
>NA|TRBJ1-1|TRBV3-1/TRBV3-2|NA
TGTGCCAGCAGCCCAACGGTTACCCCGGTGGCTGAAGCTTTCTTT
CASSPTVTPVAEAFF
>NA|TRBJ1-6|TRBV12-3/TRBV12-4|NA
TGTGCCAGCAGCCCCGGGACAAGCCTCCACTTT
CASSPGTSLHF
>once|TRBJ2-7|TRBV3-1/TRBV3-2|TRBD1
TGTGCCAGCAGCCTCATCCGGGACAGGGGACCCTCAAGCGCCTACGAGCAGTACTTC
CASSLIRDRGPSSAYEQYF
>NA|TRBJ2-1|TRBV19|NA
TGTGCCAGTAGTATATGGGCAGGGGATACTGAGCAGTTCTTC
CASSIWAGDTEQFF
>NA|TRBJ2-3|TRBV18|TRBD1
TGTGCCAGCTCTCTACAGGGGGCGCGCACAGATACGCAGTATTTT
CASSLQGARTDTQYF
>NA|TRBJ2-1|TRBV24-1|TRBD1
TGTGCCTCGTCCGGGACAGGGGATTACTACAATGAGCAGTTCTTC
CASSGTGDYYNEQFF
>NA|TRBJ2-7|TRBV7-7|TRBD1
TGTGCCAGCAGCCTACCACCCGACCGGGACAGGGTATCCTACGAGCAGTACTTC
CASSLPPDRDRVSYEQYF
>NA|TRBJ1-4|TRBV19|TRBD1
TGTGCCAGTAGTAAGCAACAGGGGTGGGAAAAACTGTTTTTT
CASSKQQGWEKLFF
>NA|TRBJ2-7|TRBV2|TRBD1
TGTGCCAGCAGTGAAGCAGCGGTGGACAGGGGGGCCGAGCAGTACTTC
CASSEAAVDRGAEQYF
>once|TRBJ1-4|TRBV9|TRBD1
TGTGCCAGCAGCGAGAGGGACAGGGACTTTCGAAAACTGTTTTTT
CASSERDRDFRKLFF
>NA|TRBJ2-6|TRBV6-5|NA
TGTGCCAGCAGGCGTTCTGGGGCCAACGTCCTGACTTTC
CASRRSGANVLTF
>NA|TRBJ2-5|TRBV2|NA
TGTGCCAGCAGTGACGGGAACGGATTTGGGGATGAGACCCAGTACTTC
CASSDGNGFGDETQYF
>NA|TRBJ2-1|TRBV11-3|TRBD1
TGTGCCAGCAGCCCCCGAGACAGGGGTGTCAATGAGCAGTTCTTC
CASSPRDRGVNEQFF
>NA|TRBJ2-6|TRBV9|NA
TGTGCCAGCAGCGACTTGACTGGGGCCAACGTCCTGACTTTC
CASSDLTGANVLTF
>NA|TRBJ1-2|TRBV19|NA
TGTGCCAGTAGCCAACCTCCGGGACAAGATATTAACTATGGCTACACCTTC
CASSQPPGQDINYGYTF
>NA|TRBJ1-5|TRBV19|NA
TGTGCCAGTAGTCCCCAGGGTTATAGCAATCAGCCCCAGCATTTT
CASSPQGYSNQPQHF
>NA|TRBJ1-5|TRBV7-2|NA
TGTGCCAGCAGCTTAGGAGGGTCCTCGCGTCAGCCCCAGCATTTT
CASSLGGSSRQPQHF
>NA|TRBJ2-2|TRBV10-3|TRBD1
TGTGCCATCAGTAGCGACAGGGGAGTGTCCGGGGAGCTGTTTTTT
CAISSDRGVSGELFF
>NA|TRBJ2-1|TRBV3-1/TRBV3-2|NA
TGTGCCAGCAGCCAAGGGGGCCCTGAGCAGTTCTTC
CASSQGGPEQFF
>NA|TRBJ1-2|TRBV10-2|NA
TGCGCCAGCAGTGAATCTGGCCCCTTTGGCTACACCTTC
CASSESGPFGYTF
>NA|TRBJ1-1|TRBV12-3/TRBV12-4|TRBD1
TGTGCCAGCAGACAGGGGACAACTAAAGTAGCTTTCTTT
CASRQGTTKVAFF
>NA|TRBJ2-1|TRBV11-1|NA
TGTGCCAGCAGCTTAGAGGCAGCGGGTGGTAATGAGCAGTTCTTC
CASSLEAAGGNEQFF
>NA|TRBJ2-3|TRBV11-3|TRBD2
TGTGCCAGCAGCTTAGGACTAGCGGGAGGAACAGATACGCAGTATTTT
CASSLGLAGGTDTQYF
>NA|TRBJ2-6|TRBV5-1|NA
TGCGCCAGCAGCTTCGAGGGGGCCAACGTCCTGACTTTC
CASSFEGANVLTF
>NA|TRBJ2-3|TRBV19|TRBD2
TGTGCCAGTAGTATGGGGGGGACCCCCACAGATACGCAGTATTTT
CASSMGGTPTDTQYF
>NA|TRBJ1-2|TRBV19|NA
TGTGCCAGTCAACAGGGTACTTACACCTTC
CASQQGTYTF
>NA|TRBJ2-3|TRBV6-5|NA
TGTGCCAGCAGCGGGGGACAGTTTGTAGATACGCAGTATTTT
CASSGGQFVDTQYF
>NA|TRBJ2-3|TRBV3-1/TRBV3-2|NA
TGTGCCAGCAGCCCCCTCAGAACAGATACGCAGTATTTT
CASSPLRTDTQYF
>NA|TRBJ1-6|TRBV6-6|NA
TGTGCCAGCACCTTGGGGGGGGAGGGTAATTCACCCCTCCACTTT
CASTLGGEGNSPLHF
>NA|TRBJ1-2|TRBV3-1/TRBV3-2|NA
TGTGCCAGCAGCGCGACAGCGACCGGCTATGGCTACACCTTC
CASSATATGYGYTF
>NA|TRBJ1-1|TRBV15|TRBD1
TGTGCCACCAGACCCGCGACAGGGGTCTTGAACACTGAAGCTTTCTTT
CATRPATGVLNTEAFF
>NA|TRBJ2-3|TRBV28|TRBD2
TGTGCCAGCAGTATCATACTAGCGGGGGGGCGGGGCACAGATACGCAGTATTTT
CASSIILAGGRGTDTQYF
>NA|TRBJ1-3|TRBV9|NA
TGTGCCAGCAGCGTAGTTCCCGGGTCTGGAAACACCATATATTTT
CASSVVPGSGNTIYF
>NA|TRBJ1-4|TRBV4-2|NA
TGTGCCAGCAGCCAAGTATCAACTAATGAAAAACTGTTTTTT
CASSQVSTNEKLFF
>NA|TRBJ2-7|TRBV5-1|NA
TGCGCCAGCAGCCCCGCGGGGACGGACGAGCAGTACTTC
CASSPAGTDEQYF
>NA|TRBJ1-5|TRBV15|NA
TGTGCCACCAGCAATAGGGGAATTAATCAGCCCCAGCATTTT
CATSNRGINQPQHF
>NA|TRBJ1-6|TRBV6-5|NA
TGTGCCAGCAGTCAACTAATCGGGGGTGACTCACCCCTCCACTTT
CASSQLIGGDSPLHF
>NA|TRBJ2-7|TRBV5-6|NA
TGTGCCAGCAGCTCGGGGGTCTCCTACGAGCAGTACTTC
CASSSGVSYEQYF
>NA|TRBJ1-2|TRBV4-2|NA
TGTGCCAGCAGCCAAGATCCAGGAACGGTTAACTATGGCTACACCTTC
CASSQDPGTVNYGYTF
>NA|TRBJ2-1|TRBV6-2/TRBV6-3|NA
TGTGCCAGCAGCCTTGGTGGCAGTAATGAGCAGTTCTTC
CASSLGGSNEQFF
>NA|TRBJ2-7|TRBV6-5|TRBD1
TGTGCCAGCGGGGTTGGACAGGGTCAGCACAGGGAGCAGTACTTC
CASGVGQGQHREQYF
>NA|TRBJ1-2|TRBV15|TRBD1
TGTGCCACCAGCAGAGATTCGGGGACAGGGGGTGTCACCGAGGGCTACACCTTC
CATSRDSGTGGVTEGYTF
>once|TRBJ2-7|TRBV7-9|TRBD1
TGTGCCAGCAGCCCCCGGGACAGGGGGACCTACGAGCAGTACTTC
CASSPRDRGTYEQYF
>NA|TRBJ2-2|TRBV24-1|TRBD1
TGTGCCACCAGTGATTTTAGCCTCCGGGACAGGGTGACGAACACCGGGGAGCTGTTTTTT
CATSDFSLRDRVTNTGELFF